This T cell receptor beta chain was captured by sequencing in a study of T cells in narcolepsy. For this clone: The target antigen is unknown.

Whole-study results and caveats: Blood of same and different patients, but not healthy controls, reportedly held recurring autoreactive clonotypes. HCRT-specific and TRIB2-specific autoreactive clonotypes appeared among same-patient CSF and blood CD4+ clonotypes.

Some clones are missing from TCRdb's copy, which holds only in-frame ones; the method was immunoSEQ multiplex PCR. The repertoire consists of more than 30,000 clones, with 80% to 85% occurring once and the leading ten covering 2.6%. Trimming removed 4 bases from V and 9 bases from J, with 17 bases in between. The germline V gene has CDR1 SEHNR and CDR2 FQNEAQ (reference sequence). The CDR3 length is 14 residues. What was sequenced was CD45RA- memory CD4+ T cells from PBMCs. The receptor's source is a human donor with narcolepsy. V and J are TRBV7-9 and TRBJ2-3; D possibly corresponds to TRBD2 (6 bases). CDR3 residues: CASSSNGSPHTQYF. CDR3 in DNA: TGTGCCAGCAGCTCAAACGGGAGCCCCCACACGCAGTATTTT.